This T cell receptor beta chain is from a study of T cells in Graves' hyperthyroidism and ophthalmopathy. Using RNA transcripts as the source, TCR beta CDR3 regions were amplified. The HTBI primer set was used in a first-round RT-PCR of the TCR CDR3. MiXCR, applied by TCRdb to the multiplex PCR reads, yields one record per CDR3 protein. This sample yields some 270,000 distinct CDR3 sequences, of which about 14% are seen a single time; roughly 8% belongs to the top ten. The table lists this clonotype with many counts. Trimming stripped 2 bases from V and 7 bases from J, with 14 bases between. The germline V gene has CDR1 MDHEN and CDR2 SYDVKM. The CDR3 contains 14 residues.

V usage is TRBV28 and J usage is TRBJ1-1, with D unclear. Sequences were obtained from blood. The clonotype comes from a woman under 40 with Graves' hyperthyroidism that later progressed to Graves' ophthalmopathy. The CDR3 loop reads CASSLLGISVEAFF. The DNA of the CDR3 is TGTGCCAGCAGTTTACTCGGGATTTCGGTTGAAGCTTTCTTT.